This TCR beta chain was recovered during a study of T-cell reconstitution after alpha-beta-depleted transplantation in children. Findings of the study overall: For some patients, TCRbeta diversity was high at day 60 because of recipient T cells and thymic progenitors that survived.

This clonotype was counted at least ten times. Its specificity is unknown. Unique molecular identifiers tagged the TCRbeta library. TCRdb recomputed calls from the PCR reads with MiXCR, one row per CDR3 protein. Here the sample spans roughly 100,000 distinct CDR3 sequences, under 7% being singletons. This CDR3 is built from 11 residues. Trimming stripped 7 bases from V and 6 bases from J, with 8 bases between. Germline-derived CDR1 and CDR2 are SEHNR and FQNEAQ (reference sequence). This receptor was taken from a female patient aged 2-9 years who had a stem cell transplant for Fanconi anemia, so the T cells may come from the graft donor. The specimen was PBMCs, mostly from graft donor cells, collected 60 days after TCRalphabeta/CD19-depleted stem cell transplant. The genes are TRBV7-9 and TRBJ2-3; D ambiguous. The CDR3 reads CASTLGDTQYF. CDR3 nucleotides: TGTGCCAGCACCCTCGGGGATACGCAGTATTTT.